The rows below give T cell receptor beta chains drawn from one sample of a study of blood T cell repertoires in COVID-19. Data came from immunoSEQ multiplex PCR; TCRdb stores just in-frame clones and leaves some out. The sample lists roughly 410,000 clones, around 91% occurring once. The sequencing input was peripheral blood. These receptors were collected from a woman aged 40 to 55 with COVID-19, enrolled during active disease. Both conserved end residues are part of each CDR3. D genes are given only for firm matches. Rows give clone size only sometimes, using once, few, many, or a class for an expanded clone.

TGTGCCAGCAGCTCGTCGCGGCACTCAGAAGAGCAGTACTTC	CASSSSRHSEEQYF	.	.	TRBV7-2	TRBJ2-7
TGTGCCAGCAGTCTCGGGACAGGGCGGCCTTGGGTCGAAAAACTGTTTTTT	CASSLGTGRPWVEKLFF	.	TRBD1	TRBV28	TRBJ1-4
TGTGCCACCCTCACCGGGACAGAGTCGGGCTACACCTTC	CATLTGTESGYTF	.	TRBD1	TRBV10-3	TRBJ1-2
TGTGCCAGCAGTTCCCCCGGCAGGGGTACAATCTATGGCTACACCTTC	CASSSPGRGTIYGYTF	.	.	TRBV28	TRBJ1-2
TGTGCCAGCAGTTTGGCAGGGGCGAATATCGCTGAAGCTTTCTTT	CASSLAGANIAEAFF	.	.	TRBV5-6	TRBJ1-1
TGTGCCAGTAGTATTAATCTGGGCAGGCTACTTGCTAACTATGGCTACACCTTC	CASSINLGRLLANYGYTF	.	.	TRBV19	TRBJ1-2
TGTGCCAGCAGCTCGCAAACAGGGGGAGATACGCAGTATTTT	CASSSQTGGDTQYF	.	TRBD1	TRBV7-3	TRBJ2-3
TGTGCCAGCAGCCAAGAATCAGGGGGAGATTCACCCCTCCACTTT	CASSQESGGDSPLHF	.	TRBD1	TRBV3-1/TRBV3-2	TRBJ1-6
TGTGCCAGCAGCTTAGCCGGTGGTCCTGTCTACGAGCAGTACTTC	CASSLAGGPVYEQYF	.	.	TRBV7-2	TRBJ2-7
TGCGCCAGCCGGCTGAGGACAGACTCCTACGAGCAGTACTTC	CASRLRTDSYEQYF	.	.	TRBV10-2	TRBJ2-7
TGTGCCAGCAGTCCAACAGCTTTATACGACTACACCTTC	CASSPTALYDYTF	.	.	TRBV27	TRBJ1-2
TGTGCTAGCAGCTTAGGGGCGGGGCCCGGTGAGCAGTTCTTC	CASSLGAGPGEQFF	.	.	TRBV7-7	TRBJ2-1
TGTGCCAGCGGAAGAGGCGGACACGGTAGCAATCAGCCCCAGCATTTT	CASGRGGHGSNQPQHF	few	.	TRBV25-1	TRBJ1-5
TGTGCCAGCACCTCGGGACTTCCTTTTTCCGAGCAGTACTTC	CASTSGLPFSEQYF	.	.	TRBV13	TRBJ2-7
TGCGCCAGCAGCCAACGACTAGCGGGAGCGGACAATGAGCAGTTCTTC	CASSQRLAGADNEQFF	.	TRBD2	TRBV4-3	TRBJ2-1
TGTGCCAGCAGCTCAACTCCCGGGGGGGGTATCACCGGGGAGCTGTTTTTT	CASSSTPGGGITGELFF	.	TRBD2	TRBV11-3	TRBJ2-2
TGTGCCAGCAGGGCGGGACAGGGGGGATACAATGAGCAGTTCTTC	CASRAGQGGYNEQFF	.	TRBD1	TRBV5-8	TRBJ2-1
TGTGCCAGCAGTCGCCTGCGGGGAGGGCGTTTACCTGGGGCCAACGTCCTGACTTTC	CASSRLRGGRLPGANVLTF	.	TRBD2	TRBV6-6	TRBJ2-6
TGCGCCAGCAGCCCGCCGGGTGGGGCCAATGAGCAGTTCTTC	CASSPPGGANEQFF	.	.	TRBV5-1	TRBJ2-1
TGTGCCAGCAGCTCGAGGACTCCCACAGATACGCAGTATTTT	CASSSRTPTDTQYF	.	.	TRBV7-9	TRBJ2-3
TGTGCCAGCAGCGTAGGAGAGGGAAGCAATCAGCCCCAGCATTTT	CASSVGEGSNQPQHF	.	.	TRBV9	TRBJ1-5
TGCGCCAGCAGCTTGGACTCGCTCTCTGGAAACACCATATATTTT	CASSLDSLSGNTIYF	.	.	TRBV5-1	TRBJ1-3
TGTGCCAGTAGACGTGGACAGTCGACGGAGACCCAGTACTTC	CASRRGQSTETQYF	.	.	TRBV19	TRBJ2-5
TGTGCCACCAGTGACCCGACAGGGGGAAACACTGAAGCTTTCTTT	CATSDPTGGNTEAFF	.	TRBD1	TRBV24-1	TRBJ1-1
TGTGCCAGCAGTCACGGACAGTTCATGAACACTGAAGCTTTCTTT	CASSHGQFMNTEAFF	.	.	TRBV6-2/TRBV6-3	TRBJ1-1
TGTGCCAGCAGTACTCCCAGGGGGAGGTTCCATTCGAACACCGGGGAGCTGTTTTTT	CASSTPRGRFHSNTGELFF	.	.	TRBV6-2/TRBV6-3	TRBJ2-2
TGTGCCAGCAGTTCATATAGAGGGGGCGAGACCCAGTACTTC	CASSSYRGGETQYF	.	TRBD1	TRBV6-2/TRBV6-3	TRBJ2-5
TGTGCCAGCAGCCTCGACAGGGGTGGTTTCTTT	CASSLDRGGFF	.	TRBD1	TRBV5-8	TRBJ1-1
TGTGCCAGCAGTTTACTACTTCAGGGTTTTGGGGCTTTCTTT	CASSLLLQGFGAFF	.	.	TRBV6-2/TRBV6-3	TRBJ1-1
TGTGCCAGCAGTGACGCCAGTCGGGGGGCAGGGGGCTACACCTTC	CASSDASRGAGGYTF	.	.	TRBV27	TRBJ1-2
TGTGCCAGCAGCTACCTAGCGGGAGGGAGACGTGGTGAGCAGTTCTTC	CASSYLAGGRRGEQFF	.	TRBD2	TRBV7-2	TRBJ2-1
TGTGCCAGCAGTTCAGGGGGCCCTAACTATGGCTACACCTTC	CASSSGGPNYGYTF	.	TRBD1	TRBV28	TRBJ1-2
TGTGCCAGCAGTTACTCCTCGGGCAGGGGATATGAAGCTTTCTTT	CASSYSSGRGYEAFF	.	.	TRBV6-5	TRBJ1-1
TGCAGCTCCATCGGGGGATCAGGCACAGATACGCAGTATTTT	CSSIGGSGTDTQYF	.	.	TRBV29-1	TRBJ2-3
TGTGCCAGCAGTTTTCTGGCAGAGACCCAGTACTTC	CASSFLAETQYF	.	.	TRBV12-3/TRBV12-4	TRBJ2-5
TGTGCCAGCAGCGTAACAAGAAGCTCTGGAAACACCATATATTTT	CASSVTRSSGNTIYF	.	.	TRBV9	TRBJ1-3
TGCGCCAGCAGCCAGGGTAGAGGGAGCAATCAGCCCCAGCATTTT	CASSQGRGSNQPQHF	once	.	TRBV4-1	TRBJ1-5
TGTGCCAGCAGCCAAGATCTCGGGGGGCTCACTGAAGCTTTCTTT	CASSQDLGGLTEAFF	.	.	TRBV4-2	TRBJ1-1
TGTGCCAGTAGAGGGACAGCCGCTAGGAATTCACCCCTCCACTTT	CASRGTAARNSPLHF	.	TRBD1	TRBV19	TRBJ1-6
TGTGCCAGTGTCAATCTGGGACAGCTGAACACTGAAGCTTTCTTT	CASVNLGQLNTEAFF	.	TRBD1	TRBV19	TRBJ1-1
TGCGCCAGCAGCCAAGATCCGGGGTTGTATGGCTACACCTTC	CASSQDPGLYGYTF	once	.	TRBV4-1	TRBJ1-2
TGTGCCAGCAGTTACCGCGGACAGGGATATGGCTACACCTTC	CASSYRGQGYGYTF	.	TRBD1	TRBV6-5	TRBJ1-2
TGTGCCAGCAGCTTAGGTCGCGGGGAGACCCGGTACTTC	CASSLGRGETRYF	.	.	TRBV13	TRBJ2-5
TGCAGCGTTGTCAGGGCCTTAGGTGAAGCTTTCTTT	CSVVRALGEAFF	.	.	TRBV29-1	TRBJ1-1
TGTGCCAGCAGCGTAGCGGGGGGCATTGAAAAACTGTTTTTT	CASSVAGGIEKLFF	.	.	TRBV5-6	TRBJ1-4
TGTGCCAGCAGCACAACCGGGTCCAACTACGAGCAGTACTTC	CASSTTGSNYEQYF	.	.	TRBV7-9	TRBJ2-7
TGCAGCGTGAAGACTAGCGTTGAGACCCAGTACTTC	CSVKTSVETQYF	.	TRBD2	TRBV29-1	TRBJ2-5
TGTGCCAGCAGTGATCAGGACAGGCTGGGTCAGCCCCAGCATTTT	CASSDQDRLGQPQHF	few	TRBD1	TRBV6-1	TRBJ1-5
TGTGCCAGCAGCGTAGCCCCGCTAGCGGGATCCCCAGATACGCAGTATTTT	CASSVAPLAGSPDTQYF	.	TRBD2	TRBV9	TRBJ2-3
TGCGCCAGCAGCCAGGGTCAGGGCGCTCAGCCCCAGCATTTT	CASSQGQGAQPQHF	.	.	TRBV4-3	TRBJ1-5
TGCGCCAGCAGCTTGGATCCGGGGGGCTATGGCTACACCTTC	CASSLDPGGYGYTF	once	.	TRBV5-1	TRBJ1-2
TGTGCCAGCAGTTTGCTCGGGGAGGGCCGGACCGGGGAGCTGTTTTTT	CASSLLGEGRTGELFF	.	TRBD2	TRBV28	TRBJ2-2
TGTGCCAGTAGTATTGGACTAGCGGGGAACACCGGGGAGCTGTTTTTT	CASSIGLAGNTGELFF	.	TRBD2	TRBV19	TRBJ2-2
TGTGCCAGCAGCCTACGGACTAGAGGTAATCAGCCCCAGCATTTT	CASSLRTRGNQPQHF	.	.	TRBV7-4	TRBJ1-5
TGTGCCAGCAGCCCGGACAGGGTCACTGAAGCTTTCTTT	CASSPDRVTEAFF	few	TRBD1	TRBV5-4	TRBJ1-1
TGCGCCAGCAGCTTGGACAGGGGGACAGATACGCAGTATTTT	CASSLDRGTDTQYF	.	TRBD1	TRBV5-1	TRBJ2-3
TGTGCCAGCAGTTTAGGAGGCGGTGGACCCTACGAGCAGTACTTC	CASSLGGGGPYEQYF	once	.	TRBV28	TRBJ2-7
TGCAGCGTAGACTATATCCTAGCGGGAGGGCGCAATGAGCAGTTCTTC	CSVDYILAGGRNEQFF	once	TRBD2	TRBV29-1	TRBJ2-1
TGTGCCAGCAGCACGACTAGCGGCACAGATACGCAGTATTTT	CASSTTSGTDTQYF	.	TRBD2	TRBV7-8	TRBJ2-3
TGTGCCAGCAATACCAGGGTGAACACTGAAGCTTTCTTT	CASNTRVNTEAFF	once	.	TRBV12-3/TRBV12-4	TRBJ1-1